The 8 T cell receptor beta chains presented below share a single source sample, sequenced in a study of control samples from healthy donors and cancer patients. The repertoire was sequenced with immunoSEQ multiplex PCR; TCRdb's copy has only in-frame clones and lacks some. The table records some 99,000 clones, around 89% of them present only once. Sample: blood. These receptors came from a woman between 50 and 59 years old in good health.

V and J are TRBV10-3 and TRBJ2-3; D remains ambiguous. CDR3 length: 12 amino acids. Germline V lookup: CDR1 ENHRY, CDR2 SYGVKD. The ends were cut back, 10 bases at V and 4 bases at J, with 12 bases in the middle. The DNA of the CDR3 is TGTGCCACTACCGACTCGTCAGATACGCAGTATTTT. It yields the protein CATTDSSDTQYF.

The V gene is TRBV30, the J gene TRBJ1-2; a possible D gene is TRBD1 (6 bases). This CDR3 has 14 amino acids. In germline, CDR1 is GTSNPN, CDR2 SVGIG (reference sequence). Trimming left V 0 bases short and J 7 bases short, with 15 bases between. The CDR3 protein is CAWSVFGTGIGYTF. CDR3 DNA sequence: TGTGCCTGGAGTGTATTCGGCACAGGGATTGGCTACACCTTC.

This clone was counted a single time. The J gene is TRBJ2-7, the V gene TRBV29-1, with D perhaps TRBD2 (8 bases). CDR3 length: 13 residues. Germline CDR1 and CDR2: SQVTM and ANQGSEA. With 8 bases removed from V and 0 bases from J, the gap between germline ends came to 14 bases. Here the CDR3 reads CSRGGDSSYEQYV. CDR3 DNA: TGCAGCCGGGGGGGGGACAGCTCCTACGAGCAGTACGTC.

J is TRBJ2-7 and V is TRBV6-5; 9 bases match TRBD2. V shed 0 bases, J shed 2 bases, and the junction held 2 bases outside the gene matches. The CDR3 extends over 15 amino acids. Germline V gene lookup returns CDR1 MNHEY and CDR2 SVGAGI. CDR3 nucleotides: TGTGCCAGCAGTTACTCTGCGGGAGGGGCCTACGAGCAGTACGTC. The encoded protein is CASSYSAGGAYEQYV.

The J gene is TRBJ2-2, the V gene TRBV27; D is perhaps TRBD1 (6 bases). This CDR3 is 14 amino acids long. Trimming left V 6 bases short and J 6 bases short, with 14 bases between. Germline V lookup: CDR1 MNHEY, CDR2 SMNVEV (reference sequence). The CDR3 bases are TGTGCCAGCAGCCCAGCAGGGGCAGCCGGGGAGCTGTTTTTT. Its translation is CASSPAGAAGELFF.

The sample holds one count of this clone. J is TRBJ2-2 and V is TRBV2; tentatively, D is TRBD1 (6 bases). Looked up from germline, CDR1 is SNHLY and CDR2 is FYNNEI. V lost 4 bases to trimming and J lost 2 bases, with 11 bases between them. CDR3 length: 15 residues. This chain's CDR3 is CASSVRQVNTGELFF. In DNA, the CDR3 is TGTGCCAGCAGTGTGAGACAGGTCAACACCGGGGAGCTGTTTTTT. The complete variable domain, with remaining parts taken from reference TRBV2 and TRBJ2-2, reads EPEVTQTPSHQVTQMGQEVILRCVPISNHLYFYWYRQILGQKVEFLVSFYNNEISEKSEIFDDQFSVERPDGSNFTLKIRSTKLEDSAMYFCASSVRQVNTGELFFGEGSRLTVL.

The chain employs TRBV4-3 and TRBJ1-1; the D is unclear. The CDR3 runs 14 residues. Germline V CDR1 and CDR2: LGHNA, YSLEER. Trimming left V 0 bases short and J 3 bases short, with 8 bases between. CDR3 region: CASSQDRMDTEAFF. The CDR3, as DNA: TGCGCCAGCAGCCAAGATCGTATGGACACTGAAGCTTTCTTT.

The chain's CDR3 is CASSEPDTGELFF. The DNA for the CDR3 is TGTGCCAGCAGTGAACCAGACACCGGGGAGCTGTTTTTT. The rearrangement joins TRBV6-4 to TRBJ2-2; unclear D gene. V lost 3 bases and J lost 3, with 5 bases in between. The CDR3 has 13 residues. CDR1 is MRHNA and CDR2 is SNTAGT in the germline V gene.